This passage covers 31 T cell receptor beta chains from one sample sequenced in a study of response to subunit inactivated influenza vaccine (dated by TCRdb to the late 2010s). The library came from RT-PCR. The instrument given in TCRdb is Illumina HiSeq 2500. The public reads were reprocessed in TCRdb via fastp at Q25 and MiXCR, keeping in-frame beta chains. Identical CDR3 proteins give one entry, which carries the most common genes and DNA. The sample records some 300,000 distinct CDR3 sequences, around 22% of which are singletons. Around a tenth of the sample belongs to the ten largest clones. Sequencing was performed on PBMCs from blood, taken roughly 20 months after vaccination. Receptors were obtained from a man aged 45 to 75 who received an inactivated influenza vaccine. Donor details come from another sample of the same person, matched by shared clones.

V and J are TRBV2 and TRBJ1-2; no clear D gene. This CDR3 comprises 13 residues. The germline V gene has CDR1 SNHLY and CDR2 FYNNEI. The germline V and J ends were trimmed by 7 bases and 2 bases, with 11 bases remaining between them. The CDR3 sequence is CASIFSGNYGYTF. The CDR3 DNA sequence: TGTGCCAGCATATTCTCTGGGAACTATGGCTACACCTTC.

There are a few counts of this clonotype. V usage is TRBV19 and J usage is TRBJ2-1; TRBD1 aligns across 10 bases. J was trimmed by 7 bases and V by 9 bases; bases with no gene match: 9. Germline CDR1 LNHDA, CDR2 SQIVND (reference sequence). This CDR3 comprises 14 residues. In DNA, the CDR3 is TGTGCCAGCAATGACAGGGGGCTTGATAATGAGCAGTTCTTC. It specifies CASNDRGLDNEQFF.

The chain has TRBV12-3 or TRBV12-4 and TRBJ1-2, with D possibly matching TRBD1 (5 bases). This CDR3 is built from 14 residues. Trimming removed 1 base at V and 7 bases at J, with 13 bases between. This CDR3 reads CASSLGGTPIGYTF. For the CDR3, the DNA is TGTGCCAGCAGTTTAGGGGGGACCCCAATTGGCTACACCTTC.

This chain uses TRBV6-5 with TRBJ2-7, with TRBD2 as a possible D gene (7 bases). The CDR3 spans 14 residues. Germline assignment: CDR1 MNHEY and CDR2 SVGAGI. V lost 0 bases and J 4 bases, leaving 10 bases between the germline ends. CDR3 amino acids: CASSYSGGLYEQYF. The CDR3 DNA reads TGTGCCAGCAGTTACTCGGGGGGGCTGTACGAGCAGTACTTC.

The J gene is TRBJ1-4, the V gene TRBV6-1; TRBD1 matches 8 bases. Germline trimming cut 8 bases from V and 0 bases from J; bases unmatched to any gene: 11. This CDR3 has 17 residues. CDR1 MNHNS and CDR2 SASEGT come from the germline V gene. CDR3 sequence: CASGRQGRGATNEKLFF. For the CDR3, the DNA is TGTGCCAGCGGCCGACAGGGGAGGGGTGCAACTAATGAAAAACTGTTTTTT.

CDR3 bases: TGCAGCGTTTCTGCTGGACAGGGGAACACTGAAGCTTTCTTT. As protein: CSVSAGQGNTEAFF. This sequence joins TRBV29-1 and TRBJ1-1; TRBD1 matches 8 bases. J lost 1 base, V lost 5 bases, and 6 bases had no gene match. The CDR3 is 14 amino acids. CDR1 is SQVTM, CDR2 ANQGSEA, per germline.

This clonotype was picked up many times. The chain recombines TRBV10-3 with TRBJ2-7; tentative D call: TRBD2 (5 bases). This CDR3 is 11 amino acids long. Per the germline V gene, CDR1 is ENHRY and CDR2 is SYGVKD. Trimming took off 6 bases at V and 7 bases at J, with 10 bases between the two ends. The CDR3 here is CAIRGSGEQYF. For the CDR3, the DNA is TGTGCCATCAGAGGGAGTGGTGAGCAGTACTTC.

The chain recombines TRBV4-3 with TRBJ1-1; D is unclear. V gave up 5 bases and J gave up 3 bases, with 13 bases separating them. The CDR3 has 14 residues. CDR1 and CDR2 (germline): LGHNA, YSLEER. The CDR3 loop is CASSLRKSDTEAFF. CDR3 in DNA: TGCGCCAGCAGCTTAAGGAAAAGCGACACTGAAGCTTTCTTT.

A remark on this clonotype: The germline gene is not matched at one end of the junction; a read error may be the cause. The J gene is TRBJ2-3, the V gene TRBV20-1; D may be TRBD1 (5 bases). Germline V lookup: CDR1 DFQATT, CDR2 SNEGSKA (reference sequence). The CDR3 extends over 13 amino acids. In nucleotides, the CDR3 is TGCAGTGCTATGACAGCACCCACAGATATGCAGTATTTT. Protein sequence: CSAMTAPTDMQYF.

V and J are TRBV6-1 and TRBJ1-2, with D unresolved. The germline V gene encodes CDR1 MNHNS and CDR2 SASEGT. This CDR3 is built from 16 residues. Trimming shortened V by 5 bases and J by 0 bases, and 16 bases separated the two germline ends. Here the CDR3 DNA reads TGTGCCAGCAGTCCCCACTCGAGGTGGGCTAACTATGGCTACACCTTC. Protein sequence: CASSPHSRWANYGYTF.

This clonotype was seen more than once but under ten times. The chain joins TRBV20-1 to TRBJ2-2; 11 bases align to TRBD1. Germline CDR1 and CDR2: DFQATT and SNEGSKA (reference sequence). The CDR3 spans 15 residues. Trimming removed 6 bases from V and 6 bases from J; junction bases left unmatched: 9. The CDR3 bases are TGCAGTGCACTCACCGGACAGGGGGCTTCCGGGGAGCTGTTTTTT. Encoded protein: CSALTGQGASGELFF.

The chain recombines TRBV4-2 with TRBJ1-2, with 9 bases that match TRBD1. V lost 8 bases, J lost 4 bases, and 5 bases stayed unmatched. Germline V gives CDR1 LGHNA, CDR2 YNFKEQ. This CDR3 comprises 13 residues. The CDR3 region has the DNA TGTGCCAGCTTACAGGGGGCCGGCTATGGCTACACCTTC. Translated: CASLQGAGYGYTF.

This clonotype showed up many times. J is TRBJ1-1 and V is TRBV12-3 or TRBV12-4, with 7 positions matching TRBD1. The CDR3 extends over 13 amino acids. Trimming removed 6 bases from V and 4 bases from J; junction bases left unmatched: 5. Here the CDR3 DNA reads TGTGCCAGCAGCCTTCGACAGGGCACTGAAGCTTTCTTT. It codes for CASSLRQGTEAFF.

The V call is TRBV7-2, the J call TRBJ2-7, with D perhaps TRBD1 (6 bases). The CDR3 consists of 14 residues. The ends were cut back, 5 bases at V and 6 bases at J, with 17 bases in the middle. Germline lookup yields CDR1 SGHTA and CDR2 FQGNSA. The CDR3 DNA is TGTGCCAGCAGCCCCTTCGGGACACAACGCGAGCAGTACTTC. Protein: CASSPFGTQREQYF.

The chain joins TRBV5-1 to TRBJ2-3; D may be TRBD2 (6 bases). CDR3 length: 14 residues. Germline CDR1 and CDR2: SGHRS and YFSETQ. V was shortened by 2 bases and J by 4 bases, with 11 bases between the two germline ends. The CDR3 protein is CASSFMEGSDTQYF. For the CDR3, the DNA is TGCGCCAGCAGCTTTATGGAGGGATCAGATACGCAGTATTTT.

There are a few counts of this clonotype. The chain joins TRBV7-2 to TRBJ2-2; D is ambiguous. Germline loops: CDR1 SGHTA, CDR2 FQGNSA. The CDR3 runs to 12 residues. Trimming pared 4 bases from V and 6 bases from J, leaving 6 bases between. The CDR3 region has the DNA TGTGCCAGCAGCTCCCCCCCCGGGGAGCTGTTTTTT. This sequence encodes CASSSPPGELFF.

This chain uses TRBV11-2 with TRBJ1-2, with 9 bases fitting TRBD1. Unmatched junction bases numbered 10, after V lost 4 bases and J lost 4 bases. CDR3 length: 16 residues. Germline V gene lookup returns CDR1 SGHAT and CDR2 FQNNGV. The CDR3, as DNA: TGTGCCAGCAGCTCCGTTAGGACAGGGGCACGCTATGGCTACACCTTC. Translating it yields CASSSVRTGARYGYTF.

The V and J genes are TRBV7-2 and TRBJ1-4, with unresolved D. Germline V gives CDR1 SGHTA, CDR2 FQGNSA. The CDR3 is made up of 14 amino acids. V shed 0 bases and J shed 5 bases, with 7 bases lying between them. CDR3 nucleotide sequence: TGTGCCAGCAGCTTAGCAGGGTTGAATGAAAAACTGTTTTTT. Translating it yields CASSLAGLNEKLFF.

The genes are TRBV25-1 and TRBJ2-2; no reliable D call. CDR3 length equals 15 residues. V shed 4 bases and J shed 0 bases, with 9 bases lying between them. The germline CDR1 and CDR2 sequences are MGHDK and SYGVNS. The CDR3 reads CASSVDLTNTGELFF. For the CDR3, the DNA is TGTGCCAGCAGTGTAGATCTTACGAACACCGGGGAGCTGTTTTTT.

This chain links TRBV20-1 with TRBJ2-1; TRBD2 agrees at 8 bases. J gave up 3 bases and V 3 bases, and 10 bases lay outside the gene matches. The CDR3 sequence is 16 residues long. The germline gives CDR1 DFQATT, CDR2 SNEGSKA (reference sequence). The CDR3 nucleotides are TGCAGTGCTAGGTCTTCGGGAGGGGTCTACTACAATGAGCAGTTCTTC. It specifies CSARSSGGVYYNEQFF.

The genes are TRBV29-1 and TRBJ1-5, with 8 nucleotides matching TRBD1. The CDR3 is 14 residues long. From germline, CDR1 is SQVTM and CDR2 ANQGSEA. Unmatched junction bases numbered 5, after V lost 4 bases and J lost 3 bases. As DNA, the CDR3 is TGCAGCGTTGCGTCAGGGGGCTTCAATCAGCCCCAGCATTTT. Its protein product is CSVASGGFNQPQHF.

J is TRBJ1-2 and V is TRBV10-3, with 8 nucleotides matching TRBD1. From germline, CDR1 is ENHRY and CDR2 SYGVKD. V lost 6 bases to trimming and J lost 8 bases; unmatched junction nucleotides: 5. The CDR3 is 12 amino acids. The DNA for the CDR3 is TGTGCCATCAGCAAGACAGGGGACGGCTACACCTTC. This encodes CAISKTGDGYTF.

This clonotype showed up just a few times. The chain joins TRBV25-1 to TRBJ1-2; D is unresolved. Germline V gives CDR1 MGHDK, CDR2 SYGVNS. CDR3 size: 13 residues. Trimming pared 0 bases from V and 8 bases from J, leaving 10 bases between. CDR3 in DNA: TGTGCCAGCAGTGAATATCCACGGGAGGGCTACACCTTC. Its protein product is CASSEYPREGYTF.

This chain uses TRBV5-5 with TRBJ2-1; tentative D call: TRBD2 (6 bases). Per germline, CDR1 SGHKS and CDR2 YYEKEE (reference sequence). CDR3 length: 14 residues. V lost 4 bases, J lost 15 bases, and 23 bases lay in between. The CDR3 DNA reads as TGTGCCAGCAGCCTCCGCCGGGAGACACCAACACGGTTCTTC. Residues: CASSLRRETPTRFF.

The rearrangement uses TRBV11-2 and TRBJ1-5; D is perhaps TRBD1 (6 bases). Germline V gives CDR1 SGHAT, CDR2 FQNNGV. Trimming pared 5 bases from V and 5 bases from J, leaving 13 bases between. The CDR3 runs to 14 residues. This chain's CDR3 is CASSRLGGDQPQHF. The CDR3, as DNA: TGTGCCAGCAGCCGGCTAGGGGGGGATCAGCCCCAGCATTTT.

This rearrangement joins TRBV6-1 to TRBJ2-1; 12 bases are a match to TRBD2. Germline V gene lookup returns CDR1 MNHNS and CDR2 SASEGT. The J segment lost 2 bases and the V segment lost 7 bases, leaving 3 bases of the junction unmatched. The CDR3 contains 15 residues. The CDR3 protein is CASTLAGGPYNEQFF. CDR3 in DNA: TGTGCCAGCACCCTAGCGGGAGGGCCCTACAATGAGCAGTTCTTC.

A single count supports this clonotype. The CDR3 reads CASSYSLQKNIQYF. CDR3 nucleotide sequence: TGTGCCAGCAGTTACTCTTTACAGAAAAACATTCAGTACTTC. This chain links TRBV6-5 with TRBJ2-4; D gene ambiguous. The CDR3 sequence is 14 residues long. The germline V gene has CDR1 MNHEY and CDR2 SVGAGI. V lost 0 bases, J lost 4 bases, and 7 bases lay in between.

The V gene is TRBV11-2, the J gene TRBJ1-2; no clear D gene. Germline values: CDR1 SGHAT, CDR2 FQNNGV. This CDR3 region has 13 residues. Trimming shortened V by 7 bases and J by 4 bases, and 13 bases separated the two germline ends. CDR3 region: CASTYTGVYGYTF. The CDR3 region has the DNA TGTGCCAGCACATATACCGGGGTCTATGGCTACACCTTC.

This clonotype has more than one count but fewer than ten. The V call is TRBV20-1, the J call TRBJ2-1; TRBD2 aligns across 8 bases. Germline loops: CDR1 DFQATT, CDR2 SNEGSKA (reference sequence). Trimming cost V 6 bases and J 9 bases; bases outside gene matches: 13. The CDR3 contains 14 residues. This CDR3 reads CSAYLAGLESEQFF. CDR3 nucleotides: TGCAGTGCCTACTTAGCGGGATTGGAAAGTGAGCAGTTCTTC.

Worth noting for this clonotype: The germline gene is not matched at one end of the junction; a read error may be the cause. The chain couples TRBV12-3 or TRBV12-4 to TRBJ1-6; D uncertain. The CDR3 has 13 residues. CDR3 protein: CASSLGRASALHF. In nucleotides, the CDR3 is TGTGCCAGCAGTTTAGGTAGGGCTTCAGCCCTCCACTTT.

The chain carries TRBV2 and TRBJ1-3; 9 bases agree with TRBD1. Trimming cost V 7 bases and J 1 base; bases outside gene matches: 8. The V gene's germline CDR1 is SNHLY and CDR2 FYNNEI. This CDR3 is built from 16 residues. The CDR3 nucleotides are TGTGCCAGCAAGGGTAACAGGGGGCTGTCTGGAAACACCATATATTTT. Translating gives CASKGNRGLSGNTIYF.